The source of this T cell receptor (beta chain) is a study of a mutant IDH1 vaccine in newly diagnosed glioma. Across the study: Patients had received radiotherapy, temozolomide, or both previously, most receiving both.

Germline V gene data show CDR1 as SEHNR and CDR2 as FQNEAQ (reference sequence). Trimming took off 1 base at V and 8 bases at J, with 14 bases between the two ends. The CDR3 covers 14 residues. Some clones are missing from TCRdb's copy, which holds only in-frame ones; the method was immunoSEQ multiplex PCR. The sample includes 60,000 to 85,000 clones, about four fifths seen only once; the top ten take 7% to 10%. Time point indicated: baseline, week 1 (first vaccination visit). As to treatment: pre-vaccination baseline after standard-of-care therapy. This clone was seen a few times. The TCR comes from a man aged 45 to 65 with glioma. The V and J genes are TRBV7-9 and TRBJ1-2; D may be TRBD1 (5 bases). The sequencing here drew on PBMCs, taken from a glioma patient treated with radiotherapy, temozolomide or both. The CDR3 reads CASSLVSERDGYTF. Here the CDR3 DNA reads TGTGCCAGCAGCTTAGTTTCCGAGCGGGACGGCTACACCTTC. Filled out from reference TRBV7-9 and TRBJ1-2, the complete variable domain reads DTGVSQNPRHKITKRGQNVTFRCDPISEHNRLYWYRQTLGQGPEFLTYFQNEAQLEKSRLLSDRFSAERPKGSFSTLEIQRTEQGDSAMYLCASSLVSERDGYTFGSGTRLTVV.